Shown below are 5 T cell receptor beta chains from a single sample sequenced in a study of blood T cells in healthy people across ages. Using a J-beta primer mix together with a sample-barcoded 5' primer, a second PCR was run for about 7 to 12 cycles. From the 5' RACE reads, TCRdb called clonotypes with MiXCR, one entry per CDR3 protein. The table records about 780,000 distinct CDR3 sequences, around half of them present only once. The sequenced sample consisted of blood. Source of these receptors: a man aged 80 or over in good health.

The rearrangement joins TRBV6-1 to TRBJ2-7, with D possibly being TRBD1 (5 bases). This CDR3 has 15 amino acids. Trimming took 2 bases from V and 6 from J, leaving 17 bases between them. Germline V gene sequence: CDR1 MNHNS, CDR2 SASEGT. The CDR3 coding sequence is TGTGCCAGCAGTGAACCTCGGCAGGGTGCCGGCGAGCAGTACTTC. Its protein product is CASSEPRQGAGEQYF.

This chain connects TRBV5-1 to TRBJ2-7; TRBD1 matches at 10 bases. Germline CDR1 and CDR2: SGHRS and YFSETQ. The CDR3 is 15 amino acids. V shed 3 bases and J 4 bases; nucleotides not matched to a gene: 7. The CDR3 sequence: CASSWTGTGAYEQYF. The CDR3 coding sequence is TGCGCCAGCAGCTGGACCGGGACAGGGGCGTACGAGCAGTACTTC.

The J gene is TRBJ2-3, the V gene TRBV29-1; TRBD2 might be the D (5 bases). There are 12 residues in the CDR3. V gave up 4 bases and J gave up 8 bases, with 13 bases separating them. CDR1 is SQVTM, CDR2 ANQGSEA, per germline. The CDR3 DNA sequence: TGCAGCGTTGTGACGGGGTTCAGTACGCAGTATTTT. This gives the protein CSVVTGFSTQYF.

V gene TRBV5-1 combines with J gene TRBJ2-3; D unclear. The V gene lost 0 bases and the J gene lost 2 bases, with 13 bases spanning the gap. The V gene's germline CDR1 is SGHRS and CDR2 YFSETQ. This CDR3 contains 16 residues. The CDR3 region is CASSLAFNKDTDTQYF. The CDR3 DNA is TGCGCCAGCAGCTTGGCGTTTAACAAAGACACAGATACGCAGTATTTT.

The chain uses TRBV7-9 and TRBJ2-7; D unresolved. The J call may be in error: the DNA end matches TRBJ2-5 better. The CDR3 is 15 residues long. The germline V gene has CDR1 SEHNR and CDR2 FQNEAQ (reference sequence). The CDR3 region is CASSLGLSLRETQYF. CDR3 nucleotide sequence: TGTGCCAGCAGCTTAGGTTTGTCCCTTCGAGAGACCCAGTACTTC.